The next 15 T cell receptor beta chains were all read from a single sample in a study of T cell changes during pregnancy in multiple sclerosis (dated by TCRdb to between 2019 and 2020). Libraries came from the immunoSEQ multiplex PCR assay. Held by TCRdb, this immuneACCESS table contains in-frame sequences only and omits some clones. Under half of the omission traces to an unresolved V gene where checked; the cause of the rest is unknown. The sample profile shows around 62,000 clones; around 90% of them were found once. 2% to 2.5% of the sample is held by the ten biggest clonotypes. Sequenced here: peripheral blood, sampled in the second trimester of pregnancy. The receptors were gathered from a female donor in good health, enrolled as a control in a pregnancy study.

A single count supports this clone. Compared with germline, one end of the junction differs, possibly owing to a read error. The chain is built from TRBV28 and TRBJ1-1, with D possibly TRBD1 on 5 matching bases. Germline assignment: CDR1 MDHEN and CDR2 SYDVKM. The CDR3 is made up of 14 amino acids. CDR3 DNA sequence: TGTGCCAGCATTTTATCAGGGAGGGGAACTGAAGCTTTCTTT. It specifies CASILSGRGTEAFF.

This clone occurred many times. The chain is built from TRBV6-4 and TRBJ2-1; 10 bases match TRBD1. J gave up 10 bases and V 5 bases, and 8 bases lay outside the gene matches. This CDR3 region has 14 residues. Germline values: CDR1 MRHNA, CDR2 SNTAGT. The CDR3 reads CASSPGQGTEEQFF. As DNA, the CDR3 is TGTGCCAGCAGTCCGGGACAGGGGACGGAGGAGCAGTTCTTC.

The chain joins TRBV18 to TRBJ2-7; 8 bases map to TRBD1. Germline assignment: CDR1 KGHSH and CDR2 LQKENI. The CDR3 spans 15 residues. V shed 2 bases, J shed 3 bases, and the junction held 6 bases outside the gene matches. CDR3 in DNA: TGTGCCAGCTCACCAGGGACAGGAAGACTCTACGAGCAGTACTTC. Protein product: CASSPGTGRLYEQYF.

V gene TRBV18 combines with J gene TRBJ2-1; a possible D gene is TRBD1 (5 bases). V was pared by 3 bases and J by 5 bases, with 8 bases between. CDR1 KGHSH and CDR2 LQKENI come from the germline V gene. The CDR3 contains 13 residues. This CDR3 reads CASSPQGNNEQFF. CDR3 DNA: TGTGCCAGCTCACCGCAGGGCAACAATGAGCAGTTCTTC.

The J gene is TRBJ1-3, the V gene TRBV23-1, with D possibly being TRBD1 (6 bases). TRBV23-1 is an open reading frame whose function is uncertain. Deletions cut 4 bases from V and 9 bases from J, with 25 bases between. The length of the CDR3 is 17 residues. The CDR3 here is CASSRATGWFVPCTIYF. The CDR3, as DNA: TGCGCCAGCAGTCGCGCGACAGGCTGGTTCGTACCCTGCACCATATATTTT.

In its sample, this clone was seen once. The chain carries TRBV6-5 and TRBJ2-7; 8 bases agree with TRBD2. With V trimmed by 7 bases and J by 2 bases, 7 bases remained unmatched. Germline values: CDR1 MNHEY, CDR2 SVGAGI. The CDR3 length is 14 residues. As DNA, the CDR3 is TGTGCCAGCACTGATAGCGGGAACACCTACGAGCAGTACTTC. It is translated as CASTDSGNTYEQYF.

The chain joins TRBV11-2 to TRBJ1-1; the match to TRBD1 covers 7 bases. Per germline, CDR1 SGHAT and CDR2 FQNNGV. The J segment lost 1 base and the V segment lost 5 bases, leaving 7 bases of the junction unmatched. This CDR3 spans 15 amino acids. This CDR3 is CASSGQAGPNTEAFF. The DNA of the CDR3 is TGTGCCAGCAGCGGACAGGCAGGGCCGAACACTGAAGCTTTCTTT.

Note on this clone: A junction end diverges from the germline sequence, so it may reflect a read error. The rearrangement links TRBV7-7 to TRBJ2-2; TRBD2 agrees at 11 bases. CDR3 length equals 17 residues. Germline V gene lookup returns CDR1 SSHAT and CDR2 FNYEAQ (reference sequence). CDR3 loop: CASSLRTSGPNTGELFF. In DNA form, the CDR3 reads TGTGCTAGCAGCCTCCGGACTAGCGGGCCGAACACCGGGGAGCTGTTTTTT.

The gene calls are TRBV27 and TRBJ1-2; the D is unclear. Germline V gene lookup returns CDR1 MNHEY and CDR2 SMNVEV (reference sequence). This CDR3 spans 15 amino acids. Between the trimmed V and J ends, which lost 2 bases and 3 bases, there was a span of 13 bases. In nucleotides, the CDR3 is TGTGCCAGCAGTTTACGGGGTGGCAGTTACTATGGCTACACCTTC. Its translation is CASSLRGGSYYGYTF.

This clone was seen once. The genes are TRBV19 and TRBJ1-5, with 7 nucleotides matching TRBD1. With 6 bases clipped from V and 6 bases from J, the junction kept 8 bases outside the gene matches. The CDR3 is 14 residues long. CDR1 is LNHDA, CDR2 SQIVND, per germline (reference sequence). The CDR3 loop is CASRLGRGLQPQHF. The CDR3 bases are TGTGCCAGTAGACTGGGAAGGGGGCTTCAGCCCCAGCATTTT.

The rearrangement links TRBV28 to TRBJ1-1; D not resolved. V shed 2 bases and J shed 1 base, with 8 bases lying between them. This CDR3 has 14 residues. The germline V gene has CDR1 MDHEN and CDR2 SYDVKM. The CDR3 sequence: CASSLGHRNTEAFF. The CDR3 DNA reads as TGTGCCAGCAGTTTAGGGCACCGGAACACTGAAGCTTTCTTT.

This chain joins TRBV15 and TRBJ2-1, with D unclear. From germline, CDR1 is LNHNV and CDR2 YYDKDF (reference sequence). V was pared by 0 bases and J by 10 bases, with 16 bases between. The CDR3 extends over 15 amino acids. CDR3 amino acids: CATSRDLGASVEQFF. CDR3 coding DNA: TGTGCCACCAGCAGAGATCTAGGAGCGTCTGTGGAGCAGTTCTTC.

CDR3 amino acids: CASRRGRASGGRSTDTQYF. For the CDR3, the DNA is TGTGCCAGCCGACGGGGGAGGGCTAGCGGGGGCCGAAGCACAGATACGCAGTATTTT. The chain links TRBV11-2 to TRBJ2-3, with 10 bases aligning to TRBD2. The trim removed 8 bases at V and 0 bases at J, leaving 17 bases unmatched. The V gene's germline CDR1 is SGHAT and CDR2 FQNNGV. The CDR3 is 19 residues long.

This rearrangement joins TRBV6-1 to TRBJ1-3; no definite D call. V lost 3 bases and J 0 bases, leaving 12 bases between the germline ends. CDR1 is MNHNS, CDR2 SASEGT, per germline. There are 16 residues in the CDR3. DNA of the CDR3: TGTGCCAGCAGTGAGTCGGCCTACAGCTCTGGAAACACCATATATTTT. It codes for CASSESAYSSGNTIYF.

V and J are TRBV19 and TRBJ1-5; 7 nucleotides match TRBD1. The CDR3 is 14 residues long. Losses at the gene ends were 4 bases for V and 5 bases for J; bases not matched to a gene: 5. Germline values: CDR1 LNHDA, CDR2 SQIVND (reference sequence). The CDR3 DNA sequence: TGTGCCAGTAGTAAGGACAGGTTGGATCAGCCCCAGCATTTT. Translation gives CASSKDRLDQPQHF.